This TCR beta chain stems from a study of CD8+ T cells in alopecia areata. Study conclusions and caveats: Scalp and blood retained many expanded lesional clones during tofacitinib.

Details on this clone: Its specificity is not known.

cDNA serving as the sequencing template came from extracted, reverse transcribed RNA. The method was immunoSEQ multiplex PCR; TCRdb's version includes in-frame clones alone and lacks a portion of them. The data hold fewer than 100,000 clones, with about two thirds observed a single time. Treatment reported: oral pan-JAK inhibitor, 5-10 mg twice daily. The receptor was derived from a human donor with alopecia areata. The sequenced sample was CD8+ T cells sorted from blood, obtained between weeks 43 and 45, from a patient treated with tofacitinib.

CDR3 loop: CAISESRAGTLDEQFF. The CDR3 nucleotides are TGTGCCATCAGTGAGTCGAGAGCGGGGACGCTTGATGAGCAGTTCTTC. The chain links TRBV10-3 to TRBJ2-1; 7 bases map to TRBD2. The ends lost 0 bases at V and 8 bases at J; junction bases unmatched: 10. Germline CDR1 is ENHRY and CDR2 is SYGVKD. This CDR3 has 16 residues.